The 30 T cell receptor beta chains below come from one sample, sequenced in a study of shared clonotypes between healthy human individuals. Measured with immunoSEQ multiplex PCR; TCRdb has only the in-frame clones, and not every one. Of roughly 2.5 million clones listed, roughly nine tenths were seen once; the top ten hold more than 0.12%. Specimen: naive CD4+ T cells sorted from blood. Regarding subset: CD45RA+ positively selected. These receptors were collected from a man in his late teens or twenties in good health.

The chain combines TRBV18 with TRBJ1-4; D not certain. The CDR3 runs 13 residues. Germline V lookup: CDR1 KGHSH, CDR2 LQKENI. The V end was cut by 6 bases, the J end by 2 bases, with 7 bases between. CDR3 loop: CASSYATNEKLFF. CDR3 DNA sequence: TGTGCCAGCTCCTATGCCACTAATGAAAAACTGTTTTTT.

The gene calls are TRBV6-1 and TRBJ2-3; the D gene is possibly TRBD2 (5 bases). The ends were cut back, 10 bases at V and 2 bases at J, with 16 bases in the middle. This CDR3 is 14 amino acids long. CDR1 is MNHNS and CDR2 is SASEGT in the germline V gene. CDR3 sequence reads: CATKLRELTDTQYF. The CDR3 DNA sequence: TGTGCCACCAAACTTCGGGAACTCACAGATACGCAGTATTTT.

The rearrangement links TRBV5-1 to TRBJ2-7, with 12 bases lining up with TRBD2. The CDR3 has 16 amino acids. Germline V gene lookup returns CDR1 SGHRS and CDR2 YFSETQ. The V gene end was trimmed by 2 bases and the J gene end by 2 bases; junction bases not matched to a gene: 5. The CDR3 here is CASSLGLAGPTYEQYF. For the CDR3, the DNA is TGCGCCAGCAGCTTAGGACTAGCGGGGCCTACCTACGAGCAGTACTTC.

As for this clone: Other DNA sequences of this sample code for an identical CDR3. The J gene is TRBJ1-1, the V gene TRBV29-1; D gene ambiguous. The CDR3 has 12 residues. Trimming took 3 bases from V and 5 from J, leaving 10 bases between them. The V gene's germline CDR1 is SQVTM and CDR2 ANQGSEA. CDR3 protein: CSVERSGTEAFF. The CDR3 bases are TGCAGCGTTGAGAGGAGCGGGACTGAAGCTTTCTTT.

This clone has only a few counts. V and J are TRBV2 and TRBJ1-5; possible D gene TRBD1, 5 bases. Germline V gives CDR1 SNHLY, CDR2 FYNNEI. The length of the CDR3 is 15 residues. Trimming took off 6 bases at V and 0 bases at J, with 12 bases between the two ends. CDR3: CASRGDSISNQPQHF. For the CDR3, the DNA is TGTGCCAGCAGGGGAGACAGTATTAGCAATCAGCCCCAGCATTTT.

The sample holds one count of this clone. The chain uses TRBV30 and TRBJ2-3, with 12 nucleotides matching TRBD2. The CDR3 is 16 amino acids. Germline trimming cut 5 bases from V and 6 bases from J; bases unmatched to any gene: 12. Germline CDR1 GTSNPN, CDR2 SVGIG (reference sequence). The CDR3 coding sequence is TGTGCCTGGGGGCAGTCCGGGACTAGCGGGCCGGATACGCAGTATTTT. Translation gives CAWGQSGTSGPDTQYF.

This chain connects TRBV19 to TRBJ1-2; D is uncertain. Deletions cut 4 bases from V and 0 bases from J, with 12 bases between. This CDR3 is 15 amino acids long. Per the germline V gene, CDR1 is LNHDA and CDR2 is SQIVND (reference sequence). The CDR3, as DNA: TGTGCCAGTAGTACCCAAGTAAGAGCTAACTATGGCTACACCTTC. Amino acids: CASSTQVRANYGYTF.

V is TRBV6-5 and J is TRBJ1-4; 9 positions match TRBD1. This CDR3 comprises 13 residues. Germline V CDR1 and CDR2: MNHEY, SVGAGI. V shed 5 bases and J 7 bases; nucleotides not matched to a gene: 2. DNA for the CDR3: TGTGCCAGCAGTAACAGGGGGCGTGAAAAACTGTTTTTT. Encoded protein: CASSNRGREKLFF.

This chain connects TRBV28 to TRBJ2-7; D is unresolved. The CDR3 sequence is 13 residues long. Trimming cost V 3 bases and J 4 bases, with 10 bases left between them. The germline V gene has CDR1 MDHEN and CDR2 SYDVKM. CDR3 bases: TGTGCCAGCAGTTTTAGGCTTCTATACGAGCAGTACTTC. Amino acid sequence: CASSFRLLYEQYF.

This rearrangement joins TRBV6-5 to TRBJ2-3; 10 bases align to TRBD1. V trimming: 2 bases; J trimming: 3 bases; junction bases outside the gene matches: 5. The V gene's germline CDR1 is MNHEY and CDR2 SVGAGI. CDR3 length equals 16 residues. The CDR3 coding sequence is TGTGCCAGCAGTTACCGGGACAGGGGAATTACAGATACGCAGTATTTT. This gives the protein CASSYRDRGITDTQYF.

This chain connects TRBV5-1 to TRBJ2-7, with 11 positions matching TRBD2. The CDR3 has 17 amino acids. Germline CDR1 SGHRS, CDR2 YFSETQ. Losses at the gene ends were 1 base for V and 4 bases for J; bases not matched to a gene: 10. Written as DNA, the CDR3 is TGCGCCAGCAGCTTGCGGGTGTTAGCGGGAGGGCCGTACGAGCAGTACTTC. Translating it yields CASSLRVLAGGPYEQYF.

To note about this clone: Other DNA variants within this sample encode the same CDR3. The CDR3: CAISDGGQETQYF. Written as DNA, the CDR3 is TGTGCCATCAGTGACGGGGGCCAAGAGACCCAGTACTTC. V gene TRBV10-3 combines with J gene TRBJ2-5; D is perhaps TRBD2 (6 bases). V was cut by 3 bases and J by 1 base, with 6 bases left in between. This CDR3 is built from 13 residues. Germline assignment: CDR1 ENHRY and CDR2 SYGVKD.

This sequence joins TRBV2 and TRBJ2-1; D remains ambiguous. This CDR3 has 14 residues. V lost 6 bases and J lost 7, with 16 bases in between. Germline V lookup: CDR1 SNHLY, CDR2 FYNNEI. The CDR3 bases are TGTGCCAGCAGGGGCTCAGGTCTGGGAAATGAGCAGTTCTTC. As protein: CASRGSGLGNEQFF.

The chain has TRBV28 and TRBJ2-7; D call uncertain. The CDR3 covers 16 residues. V gave up 10 bases and J gave up 0 bases, with 22 bases separating them. Germline-derived CDR1 and CDR2 are MDHEN and SYDVKM. The CDR3 DNA follows: TGTGCCACCTTATCCCCCGGGCACCAGTACTCCTACGAGCAGTACTTC. Translated, it gives CATLSPGHQYSYEQYF.

V gene TRBV5-1 combines with J gene TRBJ2-2; D unresolved. The germline CDR1 and CDR2 sequences are SGHRS and YFSETQ. The CDR3 runs to 15 residues. Trimming removed 0 bases at V and 7 bases at J, with 13 bases between. This CDR3 is CASSLGPGSVGELFF. As DNA, the CDR3 is TGCGCCAGCAGCTTGGGGCCGGGTTCGGTCGGGGAGCTGTTTTTT.

V usage is TRBV7-6 and J usage is TRBJ1-4, with a possible D match to TRBD1 (5 bases). Germline lookup yields CDR1 SGHVS and CDR2 FNYEAQ. Trimming took off 2 bases at V and 14 bases at J, with 27 bases between the two ends. The CDR3 totals 17 residues. CDR3 in amino acids: CASSLPPGAATIGVLFF. The CDR3 DNA reads as TGTGCCAGCAGCTTACCGCCTGGGGCAGCCACGATCGGGGTCCTGTTTTTT.

J is TRBJ2-3 and V is TRBV28; D ambiguous. Germline V gene data show CDR1 as MDHEN and CDR2 as SYDVKM. The CDR3 extends over 16 amino acids. Trimming took 6 bases from V and 0 from J, leaving 16 bases between them. The DNA of the CDR3 is TGTGCCAGCAGCCCCCCCAGAGGTTCTAGCACAGATACGCAGTATTTT. It is translated as CASSPPRGSSTDTQYF.

Here the CDR3 DNA reads TGCGCCAGCAGCTCCGGACTAGCGGGGACGGTAGGGGAGACCCAGTACTTC. This translates into CASSSGLAGTVGETQYF. The rearrangement uses TRBV5-1 and TRBJ2-5; 12 nucleotides match TRBD2. The V segment lost 3 bases and the J segment 5 bases; nucleotides outside the gene matches: 11. This CDR3 has 17 residues. The germline V gene has CDR1 SGHRS and CDR2 YFSETQ.

This chain uses TRBV7-9 with TRBJ1-5; weak D call: TRBD1 (6 bases). Germline loops: CDR1 SEHNR, CDR2 FQNEAQ (reference sequence). The CDR3 totals 14 residues. V lost 5 bases, J lost 7 bases, and 15 bases lay in between. In DNA form, the CDR3 reads TGTGCCAGCAGCCAAGGACAGTCAGGACAGCCCCAGCATTTT. It specifies CASSQGQSGQPQHF.

The chain links TRBV2 to TRBJ2-7; tentatively, D is TRBD1 (6 bases). The germline V gene encodes CDR1 SNHLY and CDR2 FYNNEI. The CDR3 sequence is 15 residues long. The V gene lost 6 bases and the J gene lost 5 bases, with 20 bases spanning the gap. CDR3 residues: CASREVRGGRDEQYF. The CDR3 DNA reads TGTGCCAGCAGAGAGGTACGAGGGGGTAGGGACGAGCAGTACTTC.

The genes are TRBV19 and TRBJ1-2; unclear D gene. Germline V gene data show CDR1 as LNHDA and CDR2 as SQIVND (reference sequence). This CDR3 spans 15 amino acids. Trimming cost V 7 bases and J 4 bases, with 19 bases left between them. CDR3 residues: CASIPATLNFYGYTF. CDR3 nucleotides: TGTGCCAGTATCCCAGCCACCCTAAACTTCTATGGCTACACCTTC.

This clone was seen a few times. Other nucleotide sequences in the sample specify the same CDR3. The CDR3 loop is CAISESGGTEAFF. DNA of the CDR3: TGTGCCATCAGTGAGTCAGGGGGCACTGAAGCTTTCTTT. This rearrangement joins TRBV10-3 to TRBJ1-1; TRBD1 might be the D (6 bases). The V end was cut by 0 bases, the J end by 4 bases, with 6 bases between. Germline V gene sequence: CDR1 ENHRY, CDR2 SYGVKD. CDR3 length equals 13 residues.

The chain uses TRBV30 and TRBJ1-1; D may be TRBD1 (5 bases). The CDR3 extends over 15 amino acids. The V end lost 3 bases, the J end lost 1 base, and 15 bases lay between the germline ends. Per the germline V gene, CDR1 is GTSNPN and CDR2 is SVGIG (reference sequence). The CDR3 protein is CAWRSGGGKNTEAFF. The CDR3 DNA is TGTGCCTGGAGATCGGGCGGGGGTAAGAACACTGAAGCTTTCTTT.

This clone appeared a few times. The V gene is TRBV30, the J gene TRBJ1-1, with D perhaps matching TRBD1 (5 bases). CDR1 and CDR2 (germline): GTSNPN, SVGIG (reference sequence). The CDR3 contains 13 residues. The V and J ends lost 2 bases and 3 bases respectively, with 10 bases between them. CDR3 sequence: CAWSTGAYTEAFF. CDR3 nucleotides: TGTGCCTGGAGTACCGGGGCCTACACTGAAGCTTTCTTT.

The genes are TRBV5-1 and TRBJ2-1, with 12 bases matching TRBD2. CDR3 length: 15 residues. Germline V gene sequence: CDR1 SGHRS, CDR2 YFSETQ. V trimming: 0 bases; J trimming: 9 bases; junction bases outside the gene matches: 4. The CDR3 is CASSLGATSGSEQFF. The CDR3, as DNA: TGCGCCAGCAGCTTGGGTGCGACTAGCGGGAGTGAGCAGTTCTTC.

The chain uses TRBV6-4 and TRBJ1-2; TRBD1 aligns across 8 bases. Germline CDR1 reads MRHNA; CDR2 reads SNTAGT. V trimming: 6 bases; J trimming: 4 bases; junction bases outside the gene matches: 7. The CDR3 spans 14 residues. The CDR3 region is CASRKTGVPYGYTF. For the CDR3, the DNA is TGTGCCAGCAGGAAGACAGGGGTACCCTATGGCTACACCTTC.

Comments on this clone: A read error may produce the germline difference seen at one junction end. V usage is TRBV10-3 and J usage is TRBJ2-7; 10 positions agree with TRBD2. Germline CDR1 and CDR2: ENHRY and SYGVKD. The CDR3 is 14 residues long. DNA of the CDR3: TGTGCCATCACGGAGCGGGAGGGATATTACGGGCAGTACTTC. Amino acid sequence: CAITEREGYYGQYF.

With respect to this clone: The junction differs from germline at one of its ends, possibly a read error. Other DNA sequences of this sample code for an identical CDR3. This sequence joins TRBV30 and TRBJ2-6; TRBD1 is a possible D gene (5 bases). This CDR3 has 14 residues. Germline assignment: CDR1 GTSNPN and CDR2 SVGIG (reference sequence). In DNA, the CDR3 is TGTGCCTGGAGTAACGACTTTGGGGCCAATGTCCTGACTTTC. The encoded protein is CAWSNDFGANVLTF.

This clone came up once. CDR3 sequence: CASSYIAGGHNEQFF. CDR3 in DNA: TGCGCCAGCAGTTATATAGCGGGGGGGCACAATGAGCAGTTCTTC. This chain connects TRBV5-1 to TRBJ2-1; 11 nucleotides line up with TRBD2. Germline CDR1 SGHRS, CDR2 YFSETQ. There are 15 residues in the CDR3. The J segment lost 5 bases and the V segment lost 5 bases, leaving 6 bases of the junction unmatched.

V usage is TRBV15 and J usage is TRBJ2-4, with D possibly called TRBD1 or TRBD2 (5 bases each). V shed 5 bases and J shed 0 bases, with 14 bases lying between them. Germline lookup yields CDR1 LNHNV and CDR2 YYDKDF (reference sequence). CDR3 length: 16 amino acids. The CDR3 bases are TGTGCCACCAGCCGACGGGACGGTATAGCCAAAAACATTCAGTACTTC. This gives the protein CATSRRDGIAKNIQYF. Looking up the rest from reference TRBV15 and TRBJ2-4 gives the full variable domain: DAMVIQNPRYQVTQFGKPVTLSCSQTLNHNVMYWYQQKSSQAPKLLFHYYDKDFNNEADTPDNFQSRRPNTSFCFLDIRSPGLGDTAMYLCATSRRDGIAKNIQYFGAGTRLSVL.